This entry describes one TCR beta chain. No antigen is known for it. PCR was performed using 60 Vbeta and 13 Jbeta primers. TCRdb's copy holds only in-frame clones and misses some; the assay was immunoSEQ multiplex PCR. Of roughly 70,000 clones in the sample, roughly four fifths were seen once. V gave up 5 bases and J gave up 6 bases; unmatched junction bases: 9. Germline CDR1 SGHTA, CDR2 FQGTGA. The CDR3 covers 15 residues. This sample was taken from a study of cytomegalovirus exposure and HLA in healthy donors. Overall study results and limits: Previous analysis showed most TCR beta V segments were productive about 87% or about 30% of the time.

The V gene is TRBV7-3, the J gene TRBJ2-2, with 7 nucleotides matching TRBD1. Material for sequencing was PBMCs. The clonotype was recovered from a man between 50 and 59 years old in good health and CMV-seronegative. The DNA for the CDR3 is TGTGCCAGCAGCCAAACGACAGGGCCCCCCGGGGAGCTGTTTTTT. Residues: CASSQTTGPPGELFF.